The rows below give T cell receptor beta chains drawn from one sample of a study of blood T cell repertoires in COVID-19. Clones were read by immunoSEQ multiplex PCR, and TCRdb kept only the in-frame ones, dropping some. There are a few hundred thousand clones in the sample; about 83% occur only once, and approximately 7% lies in the top ten. The sequenced material came from peripheral blood. Receptors were obtained from a woman aged 45-65 years with acute or convalescent COVID-19. Both conserved end residues are part of each CDR3. The D gene is left open where the match is weak. Only part of the rows carry a size: once, few, many, or a class if the clone is expanded.

d_call | clone_size | j_call | v_call | cdr3_nt | cdr3_aa
NA | NA | TRBJ1-2 | TRBV7-9 | TGTGCCAGCAGCTTAGGGGCGGGGGTCGGCTACACCTTC | CASSLGAGVGYTF
TRBD1 | few | TRBJ1-3 | TRBV27 | TGTGCCAGCGGGACCAGGGGGTCTGGAAACACCATATATTTT | CASGTRGSGNTIYF
NA | few | TRBJ1-2 | TRBV3-1/TRBV3-2 | TGTGCCAGCAGCCAAGATTGGGGACAATCCCTCTATGGCTACACCTTC | CASSQDWGQSLYGYTF
NA | once | TRBJ1-5 | TRBV30 | TGTGCCTGGAGTGCCCCCCACAGTGTTAGCAATCAGCCCCAGCATTTT | CAWSAPHSVSNQPQHF
NA | NA | TRBJ1-2 | TRBV14 | TGTGCCAGCAGCCAAGACCAGGGGTGGAGCGGCTACACCTTC | CASSQDQGWSGYTF
TRBD1 | once | TRBJ1-5 | TRBV19 | TGTGCCAGTACCCGAGGGACAGGCGTTGCTCAGCCCCAGCATTTT | CASTRGTGVAQPQHF
NA | once | TRBJ1-6 | TRBV30 | TGTGCCTGGAGTGTACCCGGGGGGAGATCAGCCTCCTATAATTCACCCCTCCACTTT | CAWSVPGGRSASYNSPLHF
TRBD1 | NA | TRBJ2-5 | TRBV6-6 | TGTGCCAGCAGTTACCCGGGACAGGGGCGGGAGACCCAGTACTTC | CASSYPGQGRETQYF
TRBD2 | NA | TRBJ2-1 | TRBV6-5 | TGTGCCAGCAGTTACGGGCTAGCGGGAGACTACAATGAGCAGTTCTTC | CASSYGLAGDYNEQFF
NA | NA | TRBJ2-5 | TRBV3-1/TRBV3-2 | TGTGCCAGCAGCCAAGCTCTCACAGGGAAGGAGACCCAGTACTTC | CASSQALTGKETQYF
TRBD2 | NA | TRBJ2-7 | TRBV4-1 | TGCGCCAGCAGCGTGGCTAGCGGGAGGGCCGCCGAGCAGTACTTC | CASSVASGRAAEQYF
NA | NA | TRBJ1-5 | TRBV7-9 | TGTGCCAGCAGCTTAGAGCCCTATCAGCCCCAGCATTTT | CASSLEPYQPQHF
NA | NA | TRBJ1-2 | TRBV5-1 | TGCGCCAGCAGCTTGGCTGTGGAGTATGGCTACACCTTC | CASSLAVEYGYTF
TRBD2 | NA | TRBJ2-7 | TRBV10-3 | TGTGCCATCAGTGAACCAAGCGGGGCCTCCTACGAGCAGTACTTC | CAISEPSGASYEQYF
NA | NA | TRBJ2-3 | TRBV2 | TGTGCCAGCAGTGTCGGAGATACGCAGTATTTT | CASSVGDTQYF
TRBD1 | few | TRBJ1-6 | TRBV30 | TGTGCCTGGCCCCCACCCGGGACAGTAAATTCACCCCTCCACTTT | CAWPPPGTVNSPLHF
TRBD1 | NA | TRBJ1-1 | TRBV28 | TGTGCCAGCAGTTTATTGTCTGGGACAGGGGAGTTCGACACTGAAGCTTTCTTT | CASSLLSGTGEFDTEAFF
NA | NA | TRBJ1-5 | TRBV19 | TGTGCCAGTAGTATTGTCAGGCAGCCCCAGCATTTT | CASSIVRQPQHF
TRBD1 | NA | TRBJ2-1 | TRBV28 | TGTGCCAGCAGCAAGACAGGGAATCACCACAATGAGCAGTTCTTC | CASSKTGNHHNEQFF